Below are 5 T cell receptor beta chains sequenced from a single sample in a study of T cell responses to AZD1222 COVID-19 vaccine. The protocol was immunoSEQ multiplex PCR, while the TCRdb copy is restricted to in-frame clones and leaves out a portion. The sample lists fewer than 150,000 clones; roughly nine tenths were seen once. The source was peripheral blood, collected 28 days after the second AZD1222 dose. The receptors stem from an adult who received the AZD1222 COVID-19 vaccine.

The chain has TRBV3-1 (or the pseudogene TRBV3-2) and TRBJ1-1, with D possibly TRBD1 on 6 matching bases. V lost 4 bases, J lost 10 bases, and 16 bases lay in between. The CDR3 is made up of 13 amino acids. Per the germline V gene, CDR1 is LGHDT and CDR2 is YNNKEL (reference sequence). The CDR3 DNA sequence: TGTGCCAGCAGCCCGCAACAGGGTACCGGAGCTTTCTTT. Translating it yields CASSPQQGTGAFF.

This rearrangement joins TRBV7-2 to TRBJ1-5, with a possible D match to TRBD1 (5 bases). The length of the CDR3 is 14 residues. The V and J ends lost 5 bases and 7 bases respectively, with 15 bases between them. The germline V gene has CDR1 SGHTA and CDR2 FQGNSA. As DNA, the CDR3 is TGTGCCAGCAGCCCCGACAGCGCTGGGCAGCCCCAGCATTTT. Amino acids: CASSPDSAGQPQHF.

The chain uses TRBV3-1 (or the pseudogene TRBV3-2) and TRBJ2-3, with D possibly matching TRBD2 (6 bases). The CDR3 contains 15 residues. Germline V gene lookup returns CDR1 LGHDT and CDR2 YNNKEL (reference sequence). With 0 bases removed from V and 2 bases from J, the gap between germline ends came to 9 bases. CDR3 coding DNA: TGTGCCAGCAGCCAAGATGGGACTTACACAGATACGCAGTATTTT. Residues: CASSQDGTYTDTQYF.

This chain uses TRBV6-1 with TRBJ1-1, with D unclear. The CDR3 has 14 residues. The germline gives CDR1 MNHNS, CDR2 SASEGT. The ends were cut back, 0 bases at V and 6 bases at J, with 11 bases in the middle. CDR3 protein: CASSEAGEHPEAFF. The CDR3 DNA sequence: TGTGCCAGCAGTGAAGCGGGAGAACACCCTGAAGCTTTCTTT.

In nucleotides, the CDR3 is TGTGCCAGCAGCCAAGATTCCGGGACTGTGAATGGCTACACCTTC. Translation: CASSQDSGTVNGYTF. The chain employs TRBV3-1 (or the pseudogene TRBV3-2) and TRBJ1-2, with D tentatively TRBD1 (5 bases). The CDR3 runs 15 residues. Germline values: CDR1 LGHDT, CDR2 YNNKEL (reference sequence). V was trimmed by 0 bases and J by 6 bases, leaving 14 bases between them.